These 9 T cell receptor beta chains were sequenced from one sample in a study of blood T cell repertoires in COVID-19. TCRdb's table, derived via immunoSEQ multiplex PCR, lists solely in-frame clones and lacks some. The sample records 400,000 or so clones, around 87% being singletons. Sequences were obtained from PBMCs or T cells enriched from blood (not recorded which). The receptors stem from a man aged 35 to 55 in a cohort exposed to, infected with or recovered from COVID-19 (not recorded which).

The chain is built from TRBV18 and TRBJ1-5; D remains ambiguous. Trimming pared 3 bases from V and 4 bases from J, leaving 10 bases between. Looked up from germline, CDR1 is KGHSH and CDR2 is LQKENI. The CDR3 sequence is 14 residues long. CDR3 DNA: TGTGCCAGCTCACCTTCGGCGGGAAATCAGCCCCAGCATTTT. Protein product: CASSPSAGNQPQHF.

The genes are TRBV5-1 and TRBJ2-7, with 9 nucleotides matching TRBD2. From germline, CDR1 is SGHRS and CDR2 YFSETQ. The CDR3 has 14 amino acids. J was trimmed by 3 bases and V by 4 bases; bases with no gene match: 5. For the CDR3, the DNA is TGCGCCAGCAGCCAATCGACTAGCGGCTACGAGCAGTACTTC. This gives the protein CASSQSTSGYEQYF.

V usage is TRBV7-2 and J usage is TRBJ2-1; 11 nucleotides match TRBD2. CDR3 length equals 17 residues. Per germline, CDR1 SGHTA and CDR2 FQGNSA. Losses at the gene ends were 5 bases for V and 5 bases for J; bases not matched to a gene: 11. CDR3 in DNA: TGTGCCAGCAGCCCGCGACTAGCGGGACGGAAAAACAATGAGCAGTTCTTC. Translation: CASSPRLAGRKNNEQFF. Together with reference TRBV7-2 and TRBJ2-1, the CDR3 gives the full variable domain: GAGVSQSPSNKVTEKGKDVELRCDPISGHTALYWYRQSLGQGLEFLIYFQGNSAPDKSGLPSDRFSAERTGGSVSTLTIQRTQQEDSAVYLCASSPRLAGRKNNEQFFGPGTRLTVL.

V and J are TRBV2 and TRBJ1-2; no clear D gene. Trimming took 1 base from V and 2 from J, leaving 5 bases between them. CDR3 length equals 13 residues. The germline CDR1 and CDR2 sequences are SNHLY and FYNNEI. CDR3 bases: TGTGCCAGCAGTGAAGACAGAAACTATGGCTACACCTTC. It is translated as CASSEDRNYGYTF. Full variable domain (outside the CDR3, taken from reference TRBV2 and TRBJ1-2): EPEVTQTPSHQVTQMGQEVILRCVPISNHLYFYWYRQILGQKVEFLVSFYNNEISEKSEIFDDQFSVERPDGSNFTLKIRSTKLEDSAMYFCASSEDRNYGYTFGSGTRLTVV.

This chain links TRBV29-1 with TRBJ1-1; 9 bases align to TRBD1. The germline CDR1 and CDR2 sequences are SQVTM and ANQGSEA. V lost 4 bases and J lost 5; bases outside the gene matches: 2. The CDR3 runs 12 residues. The CDR3, as DNA: TGCAGCGTTGGGACAGGGGCGACTGAAGCTTTCTTT. This translates into CSVGTGATEAFF.

The rearrangement joins TRBV7-9 to TRBJ1-2; 8 bases match TRBD1. Germline loops: CDR1 SEHNR, CDR2 FQNEAQ (reference sequence). V shed 4 bases and J 3 bases; nucleotides not matched to a gene: 16. CDR3 length: 18 amino acids. CDR3 in amino acids: CASSSGQGRPGGDYGYTF. Here the CDR3 DNA reads TGTGCCAGCAGCTCCGGACAGGGACGGCCCGGAGGGGACTATGGCTACACCTTC.

V is TRBV28 and J is TRBJ1-1; D call uncertain. V lost 6 bases, J lost 3 bases, and 11 bases lay in between. This CDR3 has 13 amino acids. Germline V lookup: CDR1 MDHEN, CDR2 SYDVKM. The CDR3 region is CASSPGRDTEAFF. CDR3 nucleotides: TGTGCCAGCAGCCCGGGGAGGGACACTGAAGCTTTCTTT.

The V and J genes are TRBV6-5 and TRBJ1-2; 7 bases agree with TRBD1. Unmatched junction bases numbered 3, after V lost 0 bases and J lost 2 bases. Germline CDR1 reads MNHEY; CDR2 reads SVGAGI. This CDR3 region has 15 residues. As DNA, the CDR3 is TGTGCCAGCAGTTACTCGGGGACAGTGAACTATGGCTACACCTTC. This translates into CASSYSGTVNYGYTF.

This clone was found a few times. The gene calls are TRBV7-3 and TRBJ2-2; 8 bases fit TRBD1. Trimming removed 4 bases from V and 8 bases from J; junction bases left unmatched: 9. The germline V gene has CDR1 SGHTA and CDR2 FQGTGA. The CDR3 has 15 amino acids. In DNA, the CDR3 is TGTGCCAGCAGCTACCACCGACAGGGGACTGGGGAGCTGTTTTTT. It specifies CASSYHRQGTGELFF.